This T cell receptor (beta chain) stems from a study of T cells in Graves' hyperthyroidism and ophthalmopathy. Study overall: The blood sample was taken at first diagnosis, before treatment began.

The CDR3 consists of 17 residues. CDR1 LGHNA and CDR2 YNFKEQ come from the germline V gene. V lost 0 bases and J 1 base, leaving 12 bases between the germline ends. Study conclusions and caveats: Blood also carried most thyroid clonotypes expanded above 0.001.

This clonotype was counted a few times. The antigen is unknown. RNA transcripts gave rise to amplified TCR beta CDR3 regions. In the first-round RT-PCR of the TCR CDR3, the HTBI primer set was used. TCRdb re-called the multiplex PCR reads through MiXCR, storing one row per CDR3 protein. Among some 650,000 distinct CDR3 sequences listed, around 15% were seen once. Sequenced: blood. This TCR derives from a woman aged 40 to 49 with Graves' ophthalmopathy. This chain joins TRBV4-2 and TRBJ2-2; possibly TRBD2 for D (5 bases). CDR3 in DNA: TGTGCCAGCAGCCAAGATTCCCTACGGGGGAACACCGGGGAGCTGTTTTTT. It encodes CASSQDSLRGNTGELFF.